Given below is one TCR beta chain in context. As processed by the authors: For nucleated cells, counts were estimated from reference gene primer amplification. Method: immunoSEQ multiplex PCR; TCRdb's copy keeps in-frame clones and lacks some. The DNA gave D and trimming, while V, J and clone size come from that table. This table holds 150,000 to 200,000 clones, about 86% found once. The sample is drawn from a study of blood T cell repertoires in COVID-19. Study-wide background: Sources were T cells, B-cell-depleted T cells, or PBMCs; the material itself was cDNA or gDNA.

V lost 2 bases and J lost 4, with 12 bases in between. CDR1 is SGHKS, CDR2 YYEKEE, per germline (reference sequence). The CDR3 consists of 14 residues. The sequenced sample consisted of peripheral blood. The V call is TRBV5-5, the J call TRBJ1-1; D not certain. This receptor was identified in an elderly woman in a cohort sampled during active or convalescent COVID-19. For the CDR3, the DNA is TGTGCCAGCAGCTTTGCCGCGGATCTCACTGAAGCTTTCTTT. This gives the protein CASSFAADLTEAFF.